This TCR beta chain was found in a study of T cells in Graves' hyperthyroidism and ophthalmopathy. The CDR3 regions of TCR beta were amplified from RNA transcripts. TCR CDR3 underwent first-round RT-PCR with the HTBI primer set. MiXCR was run by TCRdb on the multiplex PCR reads, yielding one entry per CDR3 protein. This table has 500,000 to 650,000 distinct CDR3 sequences, 46% appearing once. Study observations and caveats: Most thyroid clonotypes that were expanded above 0.001 also turned up in blood.

Diagnoses rested on clinical symptoms, serum thyroxine and TRAb, thyroid ultrasound and orbital computed tomography. This clonotype was detected many times. The target antigen is unknown. The trim removed 2 bases at V and 4 bases at J, leaving 7 bases unmatched. Germline V gene data show CDR1 as MNHEY and CDR2 as SVGAGI. The CDR3 extends over 15 amino acids. Sample: peripheral blood or thyroid tissue (not recorded which). This clonotype was obtained from an adult woman with Graves' disease, either hyperthyroidism or ophthalmopathy (not recorded which). The chain links TRBV6-5 to TRBJ2-5; TRBD1 aligns across 7 bases. The CDR3 loop reads CASSYDRVSSETQYF. CDR3 DNA: TGTGCCAGCAGTTACGACAGGGTCAGTTCAGAGACCCAGTACTTC.